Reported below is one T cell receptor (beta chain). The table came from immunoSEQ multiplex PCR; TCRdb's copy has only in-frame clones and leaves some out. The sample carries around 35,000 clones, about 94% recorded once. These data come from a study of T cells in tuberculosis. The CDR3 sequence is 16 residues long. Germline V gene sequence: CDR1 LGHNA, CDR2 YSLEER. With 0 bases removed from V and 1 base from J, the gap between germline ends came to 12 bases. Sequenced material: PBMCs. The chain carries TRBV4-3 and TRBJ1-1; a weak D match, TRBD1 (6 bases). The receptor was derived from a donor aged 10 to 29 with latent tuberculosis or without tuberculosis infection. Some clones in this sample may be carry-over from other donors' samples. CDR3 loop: CASSQDLGGWNTEAFF. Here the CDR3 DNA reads TGCGCCAGCAGCCAAGATCTAGGGGGATGGAACACTGAAGCTTTCTTT.